This T cell receptor (beta chain) was sequenced for a study of Ad26.COV2.S vaccination and SARS-CoV-2 variants. Study conclusions and caveats: Placebo and vaccine recipients had non-spike TCR breadth that was similar.

A single count supports this clone. Antigen unknown. The treatment here: roughly 20 received Ad26.COV2.S at low or high dose, single or two shots; about 5 received placebo; per-sample allocation not given. Repertoires come from day 63 after the first vaccine or placebo injection. Generated by immunoSEQ multiplex PCR, the TCRdb table keeps only in-frame clones and is missing some. This table holds roughly 350,000 clones, more than 75% found once. Germline lookup yields CDR1 SQVTM and CDR2 ANQGSEA. Trimming took 7 bases from V and 2 from J, leaving 11 bases between them. The CDR3 totals 12 residues. The TCR comes from a person between 18 and 59 years old who received the Ad26.COV2.S COVID-19 vaccine or a placebo. The chain is built from TRBV29-1 and TRBJ1-2; a weak D match, TRBD1 (5 bases). Here the sequenced sample was peripheral blood, taken in a trial of Ad26.COV2.S vaccine versus placebo. CDR3 amino acids: CSALTENYGYTF. The DNA for the CDR3 is TGCAGCGCATTGACAGAAAACTATGGCTACACCTTC.